This TCR beta chain stems from a study of T-cell reconstitution after alpha-beta-depleted transplantation in children. General study points: By one year post-transplant, T-cell counts and diversity largely arose from T cells that were newly produced. After transplant, high TCRbeta diversity at day 60 in some patients arose from surviving recipient T cells and thymic progenitors. Alpha-beta T cells present about two months after transplant were reported to originate from several hundred expanded graft clones.

Points on this clonotype: Its cognate antigen is unknown.

CDR1 is ENHRY and CDR2 is SYGVKD in the germline V gene. V was pared by 2 bases and J by 8 bases, with 12 bases between. The length of the CDR3 is 13 residues. Unique molecular identifiers were incorporated during preparation of the TCRbeta library. TCRdb passed the PCR reads through MiXCR, listing each CDR3 protein once. This sample has 210,000 or so distinct CDR3 sequences, with under 13% found just once. This TCR was sampled from a child under two years old with acute myeloid leukemia, due to receive a stem cell transplant. The chain is built from TRBV10-3 and TRBJ1-1; maybe TRBD1 (6 bases). The material was PBMCs, obtained before TCRalphabeta/CD19-depleted stem cell transplant. CDR3 sequence (DNA): TGTGCCATCAGTGAGGCGGGGGGCAGAGAAGCTTTCTTT. This gives the protein CAISEAGGREAFF.